This note documents a single T cell receptor (beta chain) sequence. Its antigen is not known. Per the authors' pipeline: There were no quality scores in the junction-only immunoSEQ sequences, so filtering differed. Sequenced by immunoSEQ multiplex PCR; TCRdb stores in-frame clones only, minus some. V, J and clone size were drawn from that table, and D and trimming were deduced from the DNA. Of approximately 620,000 clones in the sample, 97% are singletons; the top ten hold about 0.06%. This specimen belongs to a study of shared clonotypes between healthy human individuals. Study-level information: Each donor's CD8 memory used one plate, CD8 naive two, each CD4 subset three.

CD45RA-negative memory and CD45RA+ naive subsets were split from the CD4+ cells. The CDR3 runs 13 residues. Germline V gene sequence: CDR1 MNHNS, CDR2 SASEGT. V gave up 3 bases and J gave up 4 bases, with 7 bases separating them. Study-level results: The study generally estimated greater richness for naive than memory subsets.

The sample consisted of naive CD4+ T cells sorted from blood. This sample's subset: CD45RA+ positively selected. This rearrangement joins TRBV6-1 to TRBJ1-5; D unresolved. This TCR was recovered from a woman younger than 45 in good health. The DNA of the CDR3 is TGTGCCAGCAGTGACAGGTGGAATCAGCCCCAGCATTTT. It specifies CASSDRWNQPQHF.